This is a list of T cell receptor beta chains from one sample in a study of cytomegalovirus exposure and HLA in healthy donors. Some clones are missing from TCRdb's copy, which holds only in-frame ones; the method was immunoSEQ multiplex PCR. Among some 190,000 clones, about nine tenths were seen once, and the ten largest hold roughly 6.6%. The specimen sequenced was PBMCs. The origin of the receptors is a man aged 30-40 years in good health and CMV-seropositive. The CDR3 runs from the conserved cysteine through the conserved F or W. Each record gives: CDR3 protein, J gene, V gene.

CASSPEWSVGEQYF | TRBJ2-7 | TRBV4-1
CASSYSPGATEAFF | TRBJ1-1 | TRBV6-5
CASSPLGTSLSGNTIYF | TRBJ1-3 | TRBV25-1
CASSFGETQYF | TRBJ2-5 | TRBV7-9
CASSLNRAETQYF | TRBJ2-5 | TRBV7-7
CASSLLRSSYNEQFF | TRBJ2-1 | TRBV5-4
CASSPVASSSGANVLTF | TRBJ2-6 | TRBV4-2
CASSAGTKAGTYGYTF | TRBJ1-2 | TRBV11-1
CASSKEAGTYEQYF | TRBJ2-7 | TRBV21-1
CASSLSGGEQFF | TRBJ2-1 | TRBV7-9
CASSQRGELGGAEQYF | TRBJ2-7 | TRBV4-1
CSVARLSTYEQYF | TRBJ2-7 | TRBV29-1
CASSLGLANNEQFF | TRBJ2-1 | TRBV7-2
CASSILAGANTGELFF | TRBJ2-2 | TRBV27
CASNIPGQGAGGYTF | TRBJ1-2 | TRBV5-1
CATSRDPGMSEKLFF | TRBJ1-4 | TRBV15
CASSSTGLNEQFF | TRBJ2-1 | TRBV27
CASSTTHHREGNEQYF | TRBJ2-7 | TRBV18
CASSRRQGTEAFF | TRBJ1-1 | TRBV6-5
CASSFGGDTNGYTF | TRBJ1-2 | TRBV27
CASSPGGVGSTGQYF | TRBJ2-7 | TRBV7-9
CASSRRGTYTDTQYF | TRBJ2-3 | TRBV9
CASSLGKNTEAFF | TRBJ1-1 | TRBV7-6
CSGGEGAIYNEQFF | TRBJ2-1 | TRBV29-1
CASSRDSTYEQYF | TRBJ2-7 | TRBV5-1